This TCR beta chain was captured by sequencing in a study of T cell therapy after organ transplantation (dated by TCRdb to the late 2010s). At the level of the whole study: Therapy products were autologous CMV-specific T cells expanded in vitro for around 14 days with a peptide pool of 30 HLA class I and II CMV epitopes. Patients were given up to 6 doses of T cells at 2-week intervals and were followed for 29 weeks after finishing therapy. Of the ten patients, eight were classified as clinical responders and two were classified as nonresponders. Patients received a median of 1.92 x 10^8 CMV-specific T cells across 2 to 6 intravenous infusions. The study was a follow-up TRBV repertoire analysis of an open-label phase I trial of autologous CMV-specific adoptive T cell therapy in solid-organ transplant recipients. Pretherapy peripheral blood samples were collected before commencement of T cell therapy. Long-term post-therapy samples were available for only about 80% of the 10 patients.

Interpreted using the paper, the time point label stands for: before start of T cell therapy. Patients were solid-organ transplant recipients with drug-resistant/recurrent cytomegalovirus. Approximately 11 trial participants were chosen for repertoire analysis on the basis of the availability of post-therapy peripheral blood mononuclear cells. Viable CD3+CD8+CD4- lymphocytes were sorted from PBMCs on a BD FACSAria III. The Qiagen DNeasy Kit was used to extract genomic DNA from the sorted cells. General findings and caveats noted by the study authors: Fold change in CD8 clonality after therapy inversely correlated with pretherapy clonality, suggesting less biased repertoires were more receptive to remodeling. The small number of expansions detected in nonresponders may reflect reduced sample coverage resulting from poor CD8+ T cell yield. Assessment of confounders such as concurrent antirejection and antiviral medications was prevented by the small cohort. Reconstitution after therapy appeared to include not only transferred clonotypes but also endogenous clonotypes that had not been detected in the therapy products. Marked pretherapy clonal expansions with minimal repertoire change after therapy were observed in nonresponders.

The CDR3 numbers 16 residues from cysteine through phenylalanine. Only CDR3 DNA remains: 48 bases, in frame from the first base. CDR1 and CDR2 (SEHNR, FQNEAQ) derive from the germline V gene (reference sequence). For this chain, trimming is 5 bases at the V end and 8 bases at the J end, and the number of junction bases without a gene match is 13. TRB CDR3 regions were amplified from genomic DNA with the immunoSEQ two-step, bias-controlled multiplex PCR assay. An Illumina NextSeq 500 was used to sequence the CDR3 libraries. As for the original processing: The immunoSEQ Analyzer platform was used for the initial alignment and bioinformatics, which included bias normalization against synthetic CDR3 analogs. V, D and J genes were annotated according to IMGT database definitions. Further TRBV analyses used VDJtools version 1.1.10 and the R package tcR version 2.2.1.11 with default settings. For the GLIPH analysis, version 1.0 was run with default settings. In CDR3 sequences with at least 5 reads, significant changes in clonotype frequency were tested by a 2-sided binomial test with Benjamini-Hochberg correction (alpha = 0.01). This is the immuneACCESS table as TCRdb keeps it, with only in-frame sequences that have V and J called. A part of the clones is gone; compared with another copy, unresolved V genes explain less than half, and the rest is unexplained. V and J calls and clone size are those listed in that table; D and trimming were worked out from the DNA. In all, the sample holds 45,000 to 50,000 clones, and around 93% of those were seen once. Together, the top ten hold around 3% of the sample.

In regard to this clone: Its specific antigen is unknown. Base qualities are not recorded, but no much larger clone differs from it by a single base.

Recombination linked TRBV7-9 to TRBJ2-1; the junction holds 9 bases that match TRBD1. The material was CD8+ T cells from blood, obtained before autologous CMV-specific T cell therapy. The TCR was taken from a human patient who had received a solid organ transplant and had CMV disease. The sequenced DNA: TGTGCCAGCAGCCCACCAACCGGGACAGGGCCGGATGAGCAGTTCTTC. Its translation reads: CASSPPTGTGPDEQFF.